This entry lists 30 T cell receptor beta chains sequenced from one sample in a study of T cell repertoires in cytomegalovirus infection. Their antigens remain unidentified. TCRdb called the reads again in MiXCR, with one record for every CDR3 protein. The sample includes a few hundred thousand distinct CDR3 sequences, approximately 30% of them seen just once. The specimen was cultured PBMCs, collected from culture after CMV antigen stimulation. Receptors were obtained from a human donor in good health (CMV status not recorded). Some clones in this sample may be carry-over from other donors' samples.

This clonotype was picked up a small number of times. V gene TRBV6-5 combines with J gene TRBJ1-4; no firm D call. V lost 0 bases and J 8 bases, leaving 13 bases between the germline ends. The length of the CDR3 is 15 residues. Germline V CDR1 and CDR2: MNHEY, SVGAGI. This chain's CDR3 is CASSYSAGGEEKLFF. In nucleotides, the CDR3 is TGTGCCAGCAGTTACTCGGCGGGAGGAGAAGAAAAACTGTTTTTT.

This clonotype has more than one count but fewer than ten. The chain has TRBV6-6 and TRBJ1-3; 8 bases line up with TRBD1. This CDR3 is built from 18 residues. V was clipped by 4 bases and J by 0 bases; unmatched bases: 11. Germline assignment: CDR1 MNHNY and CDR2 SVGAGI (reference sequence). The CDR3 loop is CASSSSPGTGNSGNTIYF. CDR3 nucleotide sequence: TGTGCCAGCAGTTCCTCACCCGGGACAGGCAACTCTGGAAACACCATATATTTT.

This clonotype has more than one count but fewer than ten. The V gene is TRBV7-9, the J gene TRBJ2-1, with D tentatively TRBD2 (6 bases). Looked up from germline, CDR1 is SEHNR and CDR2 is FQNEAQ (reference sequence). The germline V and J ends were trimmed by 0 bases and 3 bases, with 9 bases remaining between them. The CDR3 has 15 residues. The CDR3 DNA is TGTGCCAGCAGCTTAGCGGGAGGTTTCTACAATGAGCAGTTCTTC. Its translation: CASSLAGGFYNEQFF.

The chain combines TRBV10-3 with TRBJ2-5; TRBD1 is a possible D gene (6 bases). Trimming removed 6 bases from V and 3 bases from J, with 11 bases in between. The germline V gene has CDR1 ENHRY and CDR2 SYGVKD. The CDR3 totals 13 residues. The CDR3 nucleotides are TGTGCCATCAGACCATCAGGGGAAGAGACCCAGTACTTC. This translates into CAIRPSGEETQYF.

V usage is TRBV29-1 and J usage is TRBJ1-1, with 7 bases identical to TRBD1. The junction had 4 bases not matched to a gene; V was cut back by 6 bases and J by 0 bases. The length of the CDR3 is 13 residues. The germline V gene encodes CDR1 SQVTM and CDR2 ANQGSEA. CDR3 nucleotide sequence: TGCAGCGTAGCTGGGACAGTGAACACTGAAGCTTTCTTT. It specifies CSVAGTVNTEAFF.

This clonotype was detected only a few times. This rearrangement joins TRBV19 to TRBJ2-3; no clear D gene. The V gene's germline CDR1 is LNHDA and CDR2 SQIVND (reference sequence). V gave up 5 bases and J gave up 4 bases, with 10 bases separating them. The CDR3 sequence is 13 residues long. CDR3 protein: CASSFPSADTQYF. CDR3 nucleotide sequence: TGTGCCAGTAGTTTTCCCTCGGCAGATACGCAGTATTTT.

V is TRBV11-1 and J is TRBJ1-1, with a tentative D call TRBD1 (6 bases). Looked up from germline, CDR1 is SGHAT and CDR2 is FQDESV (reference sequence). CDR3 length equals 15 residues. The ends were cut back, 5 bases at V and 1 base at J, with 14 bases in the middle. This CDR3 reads CASSVGARGNTEAFF. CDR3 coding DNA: TGTGCCAGCAGCGTGGGGGCGAGGGGGAACACTGAAGCTTTCTTT.

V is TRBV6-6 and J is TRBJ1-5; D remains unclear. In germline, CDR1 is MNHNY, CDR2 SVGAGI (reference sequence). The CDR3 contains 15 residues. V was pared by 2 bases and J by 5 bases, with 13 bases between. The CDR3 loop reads CASSYHGPPDQPQHF. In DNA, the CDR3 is TGTGCCAGCAGTTACCACGGACCCCCAGATCAGCCCCAGCATTTT.

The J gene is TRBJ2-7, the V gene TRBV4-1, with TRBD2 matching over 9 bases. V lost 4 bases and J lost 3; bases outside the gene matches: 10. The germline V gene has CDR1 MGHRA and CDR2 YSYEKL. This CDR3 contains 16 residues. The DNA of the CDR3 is TGCGCCAGCAGCCCTAGCGGGACGGGAGGACTCTACGAGCAGTACTTC. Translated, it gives CASSPSGTGGLYEQYF.

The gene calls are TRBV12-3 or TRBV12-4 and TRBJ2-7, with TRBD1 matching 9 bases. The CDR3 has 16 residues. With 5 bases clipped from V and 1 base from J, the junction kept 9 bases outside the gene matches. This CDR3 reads CASSPGQGPSSYEQYV. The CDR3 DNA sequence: TGTGCCAGCAGTCCGGGACAGGGACCATCATCCTACGAGCAGTACGTC.

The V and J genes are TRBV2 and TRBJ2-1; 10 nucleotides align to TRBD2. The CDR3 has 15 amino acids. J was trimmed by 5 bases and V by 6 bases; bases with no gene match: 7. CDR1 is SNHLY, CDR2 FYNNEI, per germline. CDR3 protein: CASRALAGVDNEQFF. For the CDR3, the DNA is TGTGCCAGCAGAGCTCTAGCGGGAGTTGACAATGAGCAGTTCTTC.

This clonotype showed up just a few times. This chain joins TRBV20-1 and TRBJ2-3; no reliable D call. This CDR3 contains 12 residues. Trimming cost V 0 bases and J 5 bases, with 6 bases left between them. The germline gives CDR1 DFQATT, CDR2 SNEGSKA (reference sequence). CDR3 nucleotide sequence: TGCAGTGCTAGAGATATCTTAGATACGCAGTATTTT. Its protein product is CSARDILDTQYF.

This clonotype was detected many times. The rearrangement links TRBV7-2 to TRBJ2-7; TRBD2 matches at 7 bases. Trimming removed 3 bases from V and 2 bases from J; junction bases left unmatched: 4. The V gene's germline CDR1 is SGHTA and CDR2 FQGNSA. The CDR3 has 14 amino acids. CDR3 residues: CASSFSGGAYEQYF. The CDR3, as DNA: TGTGCCAGCAGCTTTTCGGGGGGAGCCTACGAGCAGTACTTC.

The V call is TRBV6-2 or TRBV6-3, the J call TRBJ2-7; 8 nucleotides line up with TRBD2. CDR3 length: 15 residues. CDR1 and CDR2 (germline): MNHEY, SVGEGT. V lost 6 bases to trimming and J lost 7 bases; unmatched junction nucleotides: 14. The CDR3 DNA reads TGTGCCAGCAGAGGTGTGGCAGCGGGAGAGGATGAGCAGTACTTC. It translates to CASRGVAAGEDEQYF.

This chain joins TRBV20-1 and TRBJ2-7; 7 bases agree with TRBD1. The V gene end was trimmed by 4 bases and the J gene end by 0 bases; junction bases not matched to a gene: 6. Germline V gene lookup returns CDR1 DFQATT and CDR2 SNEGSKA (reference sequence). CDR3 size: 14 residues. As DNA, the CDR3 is TGCAGTGCTATTCTACAGGGGACCTCCTACGAGCAGTACTTC. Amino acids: CSAILQGTSYEQYF.

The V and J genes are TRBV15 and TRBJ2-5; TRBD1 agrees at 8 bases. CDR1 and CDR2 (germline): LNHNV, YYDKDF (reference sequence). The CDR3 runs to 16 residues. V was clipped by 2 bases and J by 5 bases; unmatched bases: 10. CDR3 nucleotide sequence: TGTGCCACCAGCAGAACCCGCAGGGGGCGAACGGAGACCCAGTACTTC. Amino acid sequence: CATSRTRRGRTETQYF.

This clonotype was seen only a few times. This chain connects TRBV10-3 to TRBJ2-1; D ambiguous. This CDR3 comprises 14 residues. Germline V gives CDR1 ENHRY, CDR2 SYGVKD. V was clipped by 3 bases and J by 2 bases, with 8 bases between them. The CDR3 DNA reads TGTGCCATCAGTGACGTAGGTACCTACAATGAGCAGTTCTTC. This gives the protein CAISDVGTYNEQFF.

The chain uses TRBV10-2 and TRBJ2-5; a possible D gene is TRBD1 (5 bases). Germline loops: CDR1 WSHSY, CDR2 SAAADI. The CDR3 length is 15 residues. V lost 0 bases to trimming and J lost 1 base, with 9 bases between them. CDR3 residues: CASSESSGLQETQYF. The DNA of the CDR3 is TGCGCCAGCAGTGAGTCGTCAGGGCTCCAAGAGACCCAGTACTTC.

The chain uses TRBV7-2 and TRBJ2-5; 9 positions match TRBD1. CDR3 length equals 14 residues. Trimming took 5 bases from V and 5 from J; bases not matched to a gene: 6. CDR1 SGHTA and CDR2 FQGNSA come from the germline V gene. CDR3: CASSGGTGSETQYF. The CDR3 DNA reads TGTGCCAGCAGCGGCGGGACAGGGAGCGAGACCCAGTACTTC.

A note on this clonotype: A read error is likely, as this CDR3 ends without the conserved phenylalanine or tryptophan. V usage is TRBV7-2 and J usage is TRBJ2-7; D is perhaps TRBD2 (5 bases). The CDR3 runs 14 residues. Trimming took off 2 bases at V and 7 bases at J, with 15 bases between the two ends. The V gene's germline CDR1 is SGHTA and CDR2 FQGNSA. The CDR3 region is CASSLSFTSGEQYD. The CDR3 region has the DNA TGTGCCAGCAGCTTAAGTTTCACCTCGGGAGAGCAGTACGAC.

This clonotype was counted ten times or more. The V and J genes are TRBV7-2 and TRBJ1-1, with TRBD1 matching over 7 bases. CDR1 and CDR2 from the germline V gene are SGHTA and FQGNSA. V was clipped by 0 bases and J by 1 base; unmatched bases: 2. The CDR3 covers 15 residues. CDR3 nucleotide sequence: TGTGCCAGCAGCTTAGCCGGACAGGAGAACACTGAAGCTTTCTTT. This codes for CASSLAGQENTEAFF.

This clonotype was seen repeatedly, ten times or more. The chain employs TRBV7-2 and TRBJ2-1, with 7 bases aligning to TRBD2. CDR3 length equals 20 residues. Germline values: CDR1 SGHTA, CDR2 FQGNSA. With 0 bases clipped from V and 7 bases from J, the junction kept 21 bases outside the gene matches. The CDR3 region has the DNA TGTGCCAGCAGCTTAGCGGAGAATAGCGGGCATGTAGGGTTCTTTAATGAGCAGTTCTTC. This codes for CASSLAENSGHVGFFNEQFF.

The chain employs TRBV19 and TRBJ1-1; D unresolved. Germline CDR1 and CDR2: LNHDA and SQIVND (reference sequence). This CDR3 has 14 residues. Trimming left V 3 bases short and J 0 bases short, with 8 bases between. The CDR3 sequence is CASSIGLMNTEAFF. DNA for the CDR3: TGTGCCAGTAGTATCGGTCTGATGAACACTGAAGCTTTCTTT.

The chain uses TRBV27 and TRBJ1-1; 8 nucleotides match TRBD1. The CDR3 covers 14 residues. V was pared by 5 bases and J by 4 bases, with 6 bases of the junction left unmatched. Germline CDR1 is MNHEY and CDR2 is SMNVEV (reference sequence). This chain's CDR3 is CASSHATGGTEAFF. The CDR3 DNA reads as TGTGCCAGCAGTCACGCTACAGGGGGCACTGAAGCTTTCTTT.

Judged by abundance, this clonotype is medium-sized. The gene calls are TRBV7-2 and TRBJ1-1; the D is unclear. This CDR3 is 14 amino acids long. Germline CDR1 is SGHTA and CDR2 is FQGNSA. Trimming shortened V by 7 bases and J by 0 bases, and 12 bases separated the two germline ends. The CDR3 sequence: CASNQDPLNTEAFF. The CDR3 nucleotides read TGTGCCAGCAACCAAGACCCTCTGAACACTGAAGCTTTCTTT.

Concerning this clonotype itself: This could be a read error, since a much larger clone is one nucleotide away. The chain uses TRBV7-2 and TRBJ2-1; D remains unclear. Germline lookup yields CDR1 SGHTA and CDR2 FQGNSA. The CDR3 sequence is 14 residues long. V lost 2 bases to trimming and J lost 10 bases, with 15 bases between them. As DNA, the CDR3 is TGTGCCAGCAGCTTATCTGGATACAATCAAGAGCAGTTCTTC. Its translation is CASSLSGYNQEQFF.

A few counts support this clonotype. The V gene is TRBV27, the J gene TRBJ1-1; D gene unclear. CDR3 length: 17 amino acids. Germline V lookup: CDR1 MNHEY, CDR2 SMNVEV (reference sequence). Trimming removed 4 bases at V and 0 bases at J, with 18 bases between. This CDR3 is CASSSLLPTSMNTEAFF. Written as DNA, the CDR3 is TGTGCCAGCAGTTCCCTTCTCCCGACAAGCATGAACACTGAAGCTTTCTTT.

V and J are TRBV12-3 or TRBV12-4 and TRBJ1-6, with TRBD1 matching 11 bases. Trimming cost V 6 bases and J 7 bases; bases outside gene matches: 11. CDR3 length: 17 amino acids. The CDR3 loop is CASSTRIGTGGNSPLHF. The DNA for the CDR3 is TGTGCCAGCAGCACAAGGATCGGGACAGGGGGAAATTCACCCCTCCACTTT.

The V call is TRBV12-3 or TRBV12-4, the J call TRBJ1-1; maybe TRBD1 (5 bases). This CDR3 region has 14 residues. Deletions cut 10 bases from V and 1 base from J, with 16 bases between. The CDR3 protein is CATSRRGGNTEAFF. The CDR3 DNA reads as TGTGCCACCAGCCGACGGGGGGGGAACACTGAAGCTTTCTTT.

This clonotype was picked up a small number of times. The CDR3 bases are TGTGCCAGCATCCTCAGTGGAGAGACCCAGTACTTC. Translated, it gives CASILSGETQYF. The chain couples TRBV12-3 or TRBV12-4 to TRBJ2-5, with D uncertain. The CDR3 contains 12 residues. With 7 bases removed from V and 4 bases from J, the gap between germline ends came to 10 bases.